This entry lists 2 T cell receptor beta chains sequenced from one sample in a study of T cell responses to AZD1222 COVID-19 vaccine. TCRdb's copy holds only in-frame clones and misses some; the assay was immunoSEQ multiplex PCR. The sample yields some 180,000 clones, 87% seen once. This specimen consisted of peripheral blood, obtained 28 days after the second AZD1222 dose. These TCRs come from an adult who received the AZD1222 COVID-19 vaccine.

This chain connects TRBV27 to TRBJ1-6, with D tentatively TRBD1 (5 bases). Trimming pared 4 bases from V and 5 bases from J, leaving 12 bases between. Germline V CDR1 and CDR2: MNHEY, SMNVEV (reference sequence). The CDR3 runs to 15 residues. The CDR3 DNA follows: TGTGCCAGCAGTTCACCCGGGACTGATAATTCACCCCTCCACTTT. Protein: CASSSPGTDNSPLHF.

The V call is TRBV6-5, the J call TRBJ2-1; either TRBD1 or TRBD2 may fit D (5 bases each). This CDR3 is built from 15 residues. Trimming shortened V by 6 bases and J by 3 bases, and 15 bases separated the two germline ends. Germline CDR1 reads MNHEY; CDR2 reads SVGAGI. In DNA, the CDR3 is TGTGCCAGCAGAGCCGGGGCAGCCGACTACAATGAGCAGTTCTTC. Its translation: CASRAGAADYNEQFF.